This record covers a single T cell receptor (beta chain). Its specific antigen is unknown. No much larger clone exists at a distance of one base, and base qualities are not known. This entry comes from a study of T cell changes during pregnancy in multiple sclerosis (dated 2019 in TCRdb). About the full investigation: Changes in the T cell repertoire over the course of pregnancy were examined in this study in women with multiple sclerosis.

V is pared back by 4 bases and J by 7 bases, with 11 bases lying between the germline termini. The CDR3 starts with the cysteine, ends with the phenylalanine, and has 11 residues. Only the CDR3 DNA is retained, 33 bases long and in frame from the first base. The germline V gene (reference sequence) provides CDR1 GTSNPN and CDR2 SVGIG. The library was made by the immunoSEQ multiplex PCR assay. TCRdb took this table from immuneACCESS and kept in-frame rearrangements with V and J called. Such tables lack part of the clones; where checked against another copy, unresolved V genes explain under half of the gap, and the rest is unexplained. The sample table lists over 45,000 clones, 88% of them with a count of one. The ten largest clones capture around 1.3% of the sample.

This specimen was CD4+ T cells from peripheral blood mononuclear cells, taken in the second trimester of pregnancy. This sequence was found in a female donor with multiple sclerosis, enrolled in a pregnancy study. Recombination connected TRBV30 to TRBJ2-7, with no confident D gene call. The encoded CDR3 is CAWTIRREQYF. The bases are TGTGCCTGGACCATCCGGCGGGAGCAGTACTTC.